This T cell receptor (beta chain) was sequenced in a study of shared clonotypes between healthy human individuals. The V and J ends lost 0 bases and 5 bases, in that order; junction bases with no gene match: 4. Germline V lookup: CDR1 SGHRS, CDR2 YFSETQ. The CDR3 is 14 amino acids. Sequencing was performed with immunoSEQ multiplex PCR; in TCRdb, only in-frame clones are kept and a portion is missing. The sample holds 2 million to 2.5 million clones; 85% to 95% are singletons and the top ten take 0.1% to 0.15%. Overall study results and limits: Sampling involved blood alone; tissue repertoires likely differ.

Details on this clone: The antigen remains unidentified.

What was sequenced was naive CD4+ T cells sorted from blood. As for subset: CD45RA+ positively selected. This chain connects TRBV5-1 to TRBJ1-2; 7 nucleotides agree with TRBD1. This clonotype was obtained from a man younger than 30 in good health. The CDR3 loop is CASSLGLQGYGYTF. DNA of the CDR3: TGCGCCAGCAGCTTGGGTCTACAGGGGTATGGCTACACCTTC.